A single sample is the source of the 22 T cell receptor beta chains below, sequenced in a study of regulatory dendritic cells for organ transplantation. Assay: immunoSEQ multiplex PCR; the TCRdb copy retains only in-frame clones and omits some. Among just under 30,000 clones listed, 75% to 80% were seen once. Sequencing was done on a sample of memory CD4+ T cells from blood. Indicated subset: CD45RO+ memory T cells. The receptor source for this set is a human donor in good health.

By share of the sample, this clone is medium-sized. The junction and the germline gene differ at one end; a read error may be behind it. The chain links TRBV7-7 to TRBJ2-5, with D perhaps matching TRBD1 or TRBD2 (5 bases each). Looked up from germline, CDR1 is SSHAT and CDR2 is FNYEAQ (reference sequence). The CDR3 length is 15 residues. The DNA of the CDR3 is TGTGCTAGCAGCCTAACCCCGGGGCCCCAAGAGACCCAGTACTTC. Translated, it gives CASSLTPGPQETQYF.

The CDR3 nucleotides are TGTGCCAGCAGCCTCAACCGCCTTAGAGCGTCAGAGACCCAGTACTTC. Its protein product is CASSLNRLRASETQYF. This chain joins TRBV7-9 and TRBJ2-5, with D unclear. V was shortened by 5 bases and J by 4 bases, with 20 bases between the two germline ends. Germline assignment: CDR1 SEHNR and CDR2 FQNEAQ (reference sequence). The CDR3 totals 16 residues.

The chain has TRBV5-6 and TRBJ1-1, with TRBD1 identical over 7 bases. The CDR3 runs to 13 residues. CDR1 SGHDT and CDR2 YYEEEE come from the germline V gene. The J segment lost 7 bases and the V segment lost 2 bases, leaving 5 bases of the junction unmatched. The CDR3 sequence: CASSFGTAFEAFF. CDR3 nucleotide sequence: TGTGCCAGCAGCTTCGGGACAGCCTTTGAAGCTTTCTTT.

The CDR3 DNA follows: TGTGCCAGCAGCTATATGACTAGCGAAGGGGGGGAGTATTTT. Translated: CASSYMTSEGGEYF. J is TRBJ2-3 and V is TRBV5-5, with TRBD2 matching over 8 bases. V lost 3 bases, J lost 13 bases, and 13 bases stayed unmatched. CDR1 is SGHKS and CDR2 is YYEKEE in the germline V gene (reference sequence). The CDR3 runs to 14 residues.

This clone was detected once. The chain combines TRBV30 with TRBJ1-5; D is ambiguous. CDR3 length equals 14 residues. Between the trimmed V and J ends, which lost 0 bases and 0 bases, there was a span of 6 bases. CDR1 and CDR2 from the germline V gene are GTSNPN and SVGIG (reference sequence). CDR3 loop: CAWSVLSSNQPQHF. For the CDR3, the DNA is TGTGCCTGGAGTGTCCTCTCTAGCAATCAGCCCCAGCATTTT.

The chain links TRBV25-1 to TRBJ1-4, with TRBD1 matching over 7 bases. CDR3 length: 16 residues. V was pared by 5 bases and J by 7 bases, with 13 bases of the junction left unmatched. The germline V gene encodes CDR1 MGHDK and CDR2 SYGVNS. DNA for the CDR3: TGTGCCAGCAGTCCCGACGCGACAGGGTGGGGTGAAAAACTGTTTTTT. This translates into CASSPDATGWGEKLFF. Variable domain in full (rest from reference TRBV25-1 and TRBJ1-4): EADIYQTPRYLVIGTGKKITLECSQTMGHDKMYWYQQDPGMELHLIHYSYGVNSTEKGDLSSESTVSRIRTEHFPLTLESARPSHTSQYLCASSPDATGWGEKLFFGSGTQLSVL.

The V gene is TRBV5-6, the J gene TRBJ2-7; D is possibly TRBD2 (6 bases). This CDR3 has 17 amino acids. Germline loops: CDR1 SGHDT, CDR2 YYEEEE. Deletions cut 0 bases from V and 1 base from J, with 17 bases between. The CDR3 sequence is CASSLVWGDPLSYEQYF. CDR3 in DNA: TGTGCCAGCAGCTTGGTATGGGGGGATCCCCTATCCTACGAGCAGTACTTC.

The rearrangement joins TRBV18 to TRBJ2-1; either TRBD1 or TRBD2 may supply D (6 bases each). Germline CDR1 is KGHSH and CDR2 is LQKENI. V dropped 4 bases and J dropped 6 bases, with 19 bases sitting between them. The CDR3 runs to 16 residues. The CDR3 nucleotides are TGTGCCAGCTCACTTTTGTTCGGGGGCCAAGGCAATGAGCAGTTCTTC. Translation: CASSLLFGGQGNEQFF.

This clone has just a few counts. The chain has TRBV10-3 and TRBJ2-3; perhaps TRBD2 as D (6 bases). Trimming stripped 0 bases from V and 3 bases from J, with 13 bases between. Germline V lookup: CDR1 ENHRY, CDR2 SYGVKD. The CDR3 has 16 residues. The CDR3 DNA sequence: TGTGCCATCAGTGAGTCTCCGGGAGAGGGTACAGATACGCAGTATTTT. Amino acids: CAISESPGEGTDTQYF.

The chain couples TRBV2 to TRBJ1-5; the match to TRBD1 covers 8 bases. Per germline, CDR1 SNHLY and CDR2 FYNNEI. The CDR3 spans 15 residues. Unmatched junction bases numbered 4, after V lost 5 bases and J lost 1 base. CDR3 in amino acids: CASSTRTGSNQPQHF. The CDR3 DNA sequence: TGTGCCAGCAGTACCCGGACAGGGAGCAATCAGCCCCAGCATTTT.

The chain employs TRBV2 and TRBJ2-7; 13 bases line up with TRBD2. The CDR3 contains 16 residues. The germline V gene encodes CDR1 SNHLY and CDR2 FYNNEI. The V and J ends lost 8 bases and 4 bases, in that order; junction bases with no gene match: 11. Here the CDR3 DNA reads TGTGCCAGCCAACCACTAGCGGGAGGGGTTTGGTACGAGCAGTACTTC. Translated: CASQPLAGGVWYEQYF. The variable domain in full, completed from reference TRBV2 and TRBJ2-7, reads EPEVTQTPSHQVTQMGQEVILRCVPISNHLYFYWYRQILGQKVEFLVSFYNNEISEKSEIFDDQFSVERPDGSNFTLKIRSTKLEDSAMYFCASQPLAGGVWYEQYFGPGTRLTVT.

The rearrangement links TRBV5-1 to TRBJ2-7, with 12 positions matching TRBD2. This CDR3 has 15 residues. J was trimmed by 7 bases and V by 0 bases; bases with no gene match: 5. Germline V gene sequence: CDR1 SGHRS, CDR2 YFSETQ. In nucleotides, the CDR3 is TGCGCCAGCAGCTTGGATCCAGGACTAGCGGGAGAGCAGTACTTC. Encoded protein: CASSLDPGLAGEQYF. The variable domain in full, completed from reference TRBV5-1 and TRBJ2-7, reads KAGVTQTPRYLIKTRGQQVTLSCSPISGHRSVSWYQQTPGQGLQFLFEYFSETQRNKGNFPGRFSGRQFSNSRSEMNVSTLELGDSALYLCASSLDPGLAGEQYFGPGTRLTVT.

J is TRBJ2-1 and V is TRBV5-4; D remains unclear. The CDR3 is 15 residues long. Germline V gene sequence: CDR1 SGHNT, CDR2 YYREEE (reference sequence). V lost 0 bases and J 0 bases, leaving 7 bases between the germline ends. Here the CDR3 DNA reads TGTGCCAGCAGCTTGGTGGGGTTCTCCTACAATGAGCAGTTCTTC. Its translation: CASSLVGFSYNEQFF.

This chain links TRBV4-2 with TRBJ2-1; D is unresolved. This CDR3 is built from 11 residues. From germline, CDR1 is LGHNA and CDR2 YNFKEQ. V was cut by 1 base and J by 15 bases, with 10 bases left in between. Here the CDR3 DNA reads TGTGCCAGCAGCCAAGGGGCTGATGTGTTCTTC. It translates to CASSQGADVFF.

This chain connects TRBV7-6 to TRBJ2-7; 8 bases are a match to TRBD1. CDR1 and CDR2 from the germline V gene are SGHVS and FNYEAQ. V was clipped by 5 bases and J by 6 bases; unmatched bases: 12. This CDR3 has 15 amino acids. CDR3 in amino acids: CASSEVVTGVSEQYF. For the CDR3, the DNA is TGTGCCAGCAGCGAGGTGGTGACAGGGGTTTCCGAGCAGTACTTC.

V and J are TRBV7-2 and TRBJ2-2, with 10 bases fitting TRBD2. Germline CDR1 and CDR2: SGHTA and FQGNSA. The CDR3 runs 14 residues. V was pared by 1 base and J by 11 bases, with 4 bases of the junction left unmatched. The CDR3: CASSLVQRGGELFF. The CDR3 DNA follows: TGTGCCAGCAGCTTAGTCCAGCGGGGGGGCGAGCTGTTTTTT.

This rearrangement joins TRBV11-2 to TRBJ1-3, with D maybe TRBD1 (5 bases). The CDR3 is 11 amino acids. The V end was cut by 5 bases, the J end by 11 bases, with 10 bases between. Germline V gene data show CDR1 as SGHAT and CDR2 as FQNNGV. In DNA, the CDR3 is TGTGCCAGCAGCCTCCGGGGGGCCATATATTTT. Its protein product is CASSLRGAIYF.

The V call is TRBV6-5, the J call TRBJ2-1; perhaps D is TRBD1 or TRBD2 (5 bases each). Germline CDR1 and CDR2: MNHEY and SVGAGI. The CDR3 is 16 amino acids. V lost 4 bases and J lost 6, with 19 bases in between. DNA of the CDR3: TGTGCCAGCAGTTGGGGAAGGCTAACTAGGGGCAATGAGCAGTTCTTC. It translates to CASSWGRLTRGNEQFF.

The chain uses TRBV28 and TRBJ2-3; 7 bases line up with TRBD1. Germline CDR1 and CDR2: MDHEN and SYDVKM. The CDR3 is 13 residues long. V dropped 8 bases and J dropped 3; count of bases not matched to a gene: 5. The CDR3 region is CASGTALTDTQYF. The CDR3 DNA reads TGTGCCAGCGGGACAGCCCTGACAGATACGCAGTATTTT.

On this clone: At one end, the junction sequence differs from germline, possibly due to a read error. The rearrangement links TRBV7-7 to TRBJ2-2, with 7 nucleotides matching TRBD2. This CDR3 spans 15 amino acids. Germline lookup yields CDR1 SSHAT and CDR2 FNYEAQ (reference sequence). For the CDR3, the DNA is TGTGCTAGCAGCTTTCGCGGGGGAACTACCGGGGAGCTGTTTTTT. Translation gives CASSFRGGTTGELFF.

The genes are TRBV18 and TRBJ2-2; the match to TRBD1 covers 9 bases. Germline-derived CDR1 and CDR2 are KGHSH and LQKENI. V gave up 4 bases and J gave up 6 bases; unmatched junction bases: 9. CDR3 length: 16 residues. This chain's CDR3 is CASSRVTGTGPGELFF. In DNA form, the CDR3 reads TGTGCCAGCTCACGCGTCACCGGGACAGGGCCCGGGGAGCTGTTTTTT.

DNA for the CDR3: TGTGCCAGCTCACCGTCCCTTCTGGTAGCGGGAGAAGAGACCCAGTACTTC. Protein: CASSPSLLVAGEETQYF. V usage is TRBV18 and J usage is TRBJ2-5; 9 bases map to TRBD2. Germline V CDR1 and CDR2: KGHSH, LQKENI. Trimming cost V 3 bases and J 3 bases; bases outside gene matches: 11. The CDR3 consists of 17 residues.